This record looks at one T cell receptor beta chain sequence and its context. The antigen is not known. The study ran its PCR with 60 Vbeta and 13 Jbeta primers. Some clones are missing from TCRdb's copy, which holds only in-frame ones; the method was immunoSEQ multiplex PCR. Of about 200,000 clones listed, approximately 82% are singletons. Trimming stripped 3 bases from V and 3 bases from J, with 12 bases between. This CDR3 has 15 amino acids. CDR1 is LNHDA and CDR2 is SQIVND in the germline V gene (reference sequence). This record comes from a study of cytomegalovirus exposure and HLA in healthy donors. General study points: Published work reported that the classifier diagnosed cytomegalovirus status with high specificity and sensitivity. Common viral pathogens seemed, in a later analysis, to connect with several of the most significant clusters.

V is TRBV19 and J is TRBJ1-5; D is perhaps TRBD1 (6 bases). Sequenced input: PBMCs. The sequence derives from a man aged 18-30 years in good health and CMV-seronegative. DNA for the CDR3: TGTGCCAGTAGTATCCCCAGGGGACACAATCAGCCCCAGCATTTT. Protein product: CASSIPRGHNQPQHF.